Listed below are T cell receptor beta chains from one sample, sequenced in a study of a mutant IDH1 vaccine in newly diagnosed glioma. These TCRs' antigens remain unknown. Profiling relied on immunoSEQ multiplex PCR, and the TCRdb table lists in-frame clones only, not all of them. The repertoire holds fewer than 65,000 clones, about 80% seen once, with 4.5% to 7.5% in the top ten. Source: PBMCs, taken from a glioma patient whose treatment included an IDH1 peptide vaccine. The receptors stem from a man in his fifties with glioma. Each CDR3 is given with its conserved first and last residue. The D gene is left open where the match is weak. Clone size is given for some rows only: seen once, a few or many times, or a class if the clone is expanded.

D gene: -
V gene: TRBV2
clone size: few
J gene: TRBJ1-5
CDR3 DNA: TGTGCCAGCAGTGAAGGGGGTGGTGGTGGCAATCAGCCCCAGCATTTT
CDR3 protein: CASSEGGGGGNQPQHF

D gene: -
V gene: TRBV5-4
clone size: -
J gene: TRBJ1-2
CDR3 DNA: TGTGCCAGCAGCTTATCCAGGGTTTATGGCTACACCTTC
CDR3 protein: CASSLSRVYGYTF

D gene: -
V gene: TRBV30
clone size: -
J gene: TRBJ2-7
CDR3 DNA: TGTGCCTGGAGTGTCCGGAGGGGGGGGTCCTACGAGCAGTACTTC
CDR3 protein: CAWSVRRGGSYEQYF

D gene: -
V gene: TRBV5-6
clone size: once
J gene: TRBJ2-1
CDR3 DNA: TGTGCCAGCAGAAGCCCGGGACTCCCGGGCTACAATGAGCAGTTCTTC
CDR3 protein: CASRSPGLPGYNEQFF

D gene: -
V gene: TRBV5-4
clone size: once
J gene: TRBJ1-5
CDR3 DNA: TGTGCCAGCAGCTTCAGGGGTCAGCCCCAGCATTTT
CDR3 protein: CASSFRGQPQHF

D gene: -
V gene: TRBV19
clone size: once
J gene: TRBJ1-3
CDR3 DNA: TGTGCCAGTAGTATTGGCCGAAGGGCTGGAAACACCATATATTTT
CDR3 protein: CASSIGRRAGNTIYF

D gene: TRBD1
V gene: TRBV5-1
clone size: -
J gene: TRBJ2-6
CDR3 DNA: TGCGCCAGCAGCTTCAAGGGGGCGATCATCTCTGGGGCCAACGTCCTGACTTTC
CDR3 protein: CASSFKGAIISGANVLTF

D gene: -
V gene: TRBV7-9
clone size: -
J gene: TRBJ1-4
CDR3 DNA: TGTGCCAGCAGCTTTACAGGACTGCCTAATGAAAAACTGTTTTTT
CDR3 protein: CASSFTGLPNEKLFF

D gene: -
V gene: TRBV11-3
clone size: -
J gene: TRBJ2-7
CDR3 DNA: TGTGCCAGCACCCTCGACTCCGAAGGGGACGAGCAGTACTTC
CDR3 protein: CASTLDSEGDEQYF

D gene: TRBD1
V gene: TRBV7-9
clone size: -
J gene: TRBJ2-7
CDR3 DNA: TGTGCCAGCAGCTCCCTCAGAGGGGGCCCAGGGGTTGGGGAGCAGTACTTC
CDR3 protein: CASSSLRGGPGVGEQYF

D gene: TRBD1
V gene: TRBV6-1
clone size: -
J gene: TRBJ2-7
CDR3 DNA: TGTGCCAGCAGGGTGGACAGGCGTTCTCCATCCGAGCAGTACTTC
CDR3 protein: CASRVDRRSPSEQYF

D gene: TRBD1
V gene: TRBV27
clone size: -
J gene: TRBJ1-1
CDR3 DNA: TGTGCCAGCAGTTTGATGCCAGGGGGCACGAGTCCCGGCACTGAAGCTTTCTTT
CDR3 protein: CASSLMPGGTSPGTEAFF

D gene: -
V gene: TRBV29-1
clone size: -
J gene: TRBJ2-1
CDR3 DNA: TGCAGCGTAGCTTTGCGTCCCAGCTCCTACAATGAGCAGTTCTTC
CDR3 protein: CSVALRPSSYNEQFF

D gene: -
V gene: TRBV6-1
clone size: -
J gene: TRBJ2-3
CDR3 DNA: TGTGCCAGCGAAGGTACTAACACAGATACGCAGTATTTT
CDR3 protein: CASEGTNTDTQYF

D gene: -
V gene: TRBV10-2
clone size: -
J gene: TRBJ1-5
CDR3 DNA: TGCGCCTCACTCGGGGGCGGACCCAATCAGCCCCAGCATTTT
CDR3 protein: CASLGGGPNQPQHF

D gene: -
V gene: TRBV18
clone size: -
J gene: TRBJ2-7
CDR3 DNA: TGTGCCAGCTCTCCCGGGACGGTTAACTACGAGCAGTACTTC
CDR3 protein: CASSPGTVNYEQYF

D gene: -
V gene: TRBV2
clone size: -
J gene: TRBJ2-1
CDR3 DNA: TGTGCCAGCAGTTTGACAGCGAGCTCCTACAATGAGCAGTTCTTC
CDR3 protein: CASSLTASSYNEQFF

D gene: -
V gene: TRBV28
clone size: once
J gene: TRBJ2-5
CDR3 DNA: TGTGCCAGCAGTGGGCGAAAGGGCAGGGCACGGACCCAGTACTTC
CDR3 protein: CASSGRKGRARTQYF

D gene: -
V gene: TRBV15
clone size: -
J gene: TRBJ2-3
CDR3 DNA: TGTGCCACCAGCGATCGACAGGAACGGACAGATACGCAGTATTTT
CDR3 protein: CATSDRQERTDTQYF

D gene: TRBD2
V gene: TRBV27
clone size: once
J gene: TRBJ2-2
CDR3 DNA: TGTGCCAGCAGTCACGGACTAGGCGGCACCGGGGAGCTGTTTTTT
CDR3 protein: CASSHGLGGTGELFF

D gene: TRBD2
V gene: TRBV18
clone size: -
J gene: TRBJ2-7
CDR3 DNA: TGTGCCAGCTCACGCCGGACTAGCGGAATCTACGAGCAGTACTTC
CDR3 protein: CASSRRTSGIYEQYF

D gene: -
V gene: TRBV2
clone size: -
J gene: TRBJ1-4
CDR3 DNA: TGTGCCAGCAGTGGGACACCGCAGGCCTATGAAAAACTGTTTTTT
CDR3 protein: CASSGTPQAYEKLFF

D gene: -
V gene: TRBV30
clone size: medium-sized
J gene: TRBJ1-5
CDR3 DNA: TGTGCCTGGAGTGTAGGGGCGGGTCCCTCGGGTCAGCCCCAGCATTTT
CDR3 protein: CAWSVGAGPSGQPQHF

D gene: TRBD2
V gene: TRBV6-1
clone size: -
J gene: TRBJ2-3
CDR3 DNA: TGTGCCAGCAGTGAAGCTGCGGGAGGGTACACAGATACGCAGTATTTT
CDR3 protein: CASSEAAGGYTDTQYF

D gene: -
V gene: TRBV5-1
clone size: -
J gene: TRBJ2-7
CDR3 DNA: TGCGCCAGCAGGCCGAGCAGGGATGGCTCCTACGAGCAGTACTTC
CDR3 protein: CASRPSRDGSYEQYF

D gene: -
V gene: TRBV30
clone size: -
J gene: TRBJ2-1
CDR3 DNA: TGTGCCTGGAGCGGAGGAGGGAACAATGAGCAGTTCTTC
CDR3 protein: CAWSGGGNNEQFF

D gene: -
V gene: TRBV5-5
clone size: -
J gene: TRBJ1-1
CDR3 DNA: TGTGCCAGCAGGTACTTTACGGAGGGTGAAGCTTTCTTT
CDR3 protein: CASRYFTEGEAFF

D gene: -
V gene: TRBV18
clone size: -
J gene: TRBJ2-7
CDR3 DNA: TGTGCCAGCTCCCAGACAGCAACCTACGAGCAGTACTTC
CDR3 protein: CASSQTATYEQYF

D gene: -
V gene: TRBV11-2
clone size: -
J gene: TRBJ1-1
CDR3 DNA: TGTGCCAGCAGCTCCACAGGGAACACTGAAGCTTTCTTT
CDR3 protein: CASSSTGNTEAFF

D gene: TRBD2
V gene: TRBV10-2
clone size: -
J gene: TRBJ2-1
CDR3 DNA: TGCGCCAGCAGTGTGGAGTCAAGCGGGAGCTCCTACAATGAGCAGTTCTTC
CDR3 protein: CASSVESSGSSYNEQFF

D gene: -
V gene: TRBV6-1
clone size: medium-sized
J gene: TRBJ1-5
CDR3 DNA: TGTGCCAGCAGTGAAGCGGGGGTAAGGCAGCCCCAGCATTTT
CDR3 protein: CASSEAGVRQPQHF

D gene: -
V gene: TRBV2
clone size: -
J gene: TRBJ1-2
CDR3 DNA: TGTGCCAGCAGTGCACAAACAGGTTCAGCTAACTATGGCTACACCTTC
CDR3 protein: CASSAQTGSANYGYTF

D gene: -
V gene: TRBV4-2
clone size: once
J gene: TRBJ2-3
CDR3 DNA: TGTGCCAGCAGCCGACGGACAGAGAGCACAGATACGCAGTATTTT
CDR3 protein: CASSRRTESTDTQYF

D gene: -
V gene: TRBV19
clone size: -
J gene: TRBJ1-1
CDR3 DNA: TGTGCCAGTAGTATGGGCCAGAACACTGAAGCTTTCTTT
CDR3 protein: CASSMGQNTEAFF

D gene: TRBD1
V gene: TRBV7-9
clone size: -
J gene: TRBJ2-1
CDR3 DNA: TGTGCCAGCAGCGACACCGGGACAGAGTGGAAGAATGAGCAGTTCTTC
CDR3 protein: CASSDTGTEWKNEQFF

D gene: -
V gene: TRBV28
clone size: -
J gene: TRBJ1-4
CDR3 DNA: TGTGCCAGCAGAGGGCGGGTCAGTGACGAAAAACTGTTTTTT
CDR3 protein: CASRGRVSDEKLFF

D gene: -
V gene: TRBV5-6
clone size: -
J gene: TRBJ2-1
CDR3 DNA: TGTGCCAGCAGCCTCCGGATGGGGGACGCCGAGCAGTTCTTC
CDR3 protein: CASSLRMGDAEQFF

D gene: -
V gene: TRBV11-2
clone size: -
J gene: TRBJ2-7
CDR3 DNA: TGTGCCAGCAGCCCCGACTTAGCCTACGAGCAGTACTTC
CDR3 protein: CASSPDLAYEQYF

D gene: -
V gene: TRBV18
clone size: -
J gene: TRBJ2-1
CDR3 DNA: TGTGCCAGCTCACCGGGTGAATCGGATGAGCAGTTCTTC
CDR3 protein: CASSPGESDEQFF

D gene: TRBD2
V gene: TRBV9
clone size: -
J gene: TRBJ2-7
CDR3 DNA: TGTGCCAGCAGCGTCTTAGCGGGGAGCTCCTACGAGCAGTACTTC
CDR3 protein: CASSVLAGSSYEQYF

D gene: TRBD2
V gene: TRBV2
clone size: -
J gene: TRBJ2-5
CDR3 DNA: TGTGCCAGCAGTAAGAACTCGGGGGGTCAAGAGACCCAGTACTTC
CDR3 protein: CASSKNSGGQETQYF

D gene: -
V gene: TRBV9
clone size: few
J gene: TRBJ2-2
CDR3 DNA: TGTGCCAGCAGCTCTCCACAAAGAGGGCTCGACACCGGGGAGCTGTTTTTT
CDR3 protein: CASSSPQRGLDTGELFF

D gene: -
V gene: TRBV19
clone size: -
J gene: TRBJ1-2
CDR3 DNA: TGTGCCAGTAGTTTCAACAGGGAATCAGGCTACACCTTC
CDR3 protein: CASSFNRESGYTF

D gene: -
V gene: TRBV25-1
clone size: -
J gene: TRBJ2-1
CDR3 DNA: TGTGCCAGCAGTGACCGGCTCCCCGATGAGCAGTTCTTC
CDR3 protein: CASSDRLPDEQFF

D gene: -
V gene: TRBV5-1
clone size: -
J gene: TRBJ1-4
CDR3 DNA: TGCGCCAGCAGCGGGGGTTCTAATGAAAAACTGTTTTTT
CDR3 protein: CASSGGSNEKLFF